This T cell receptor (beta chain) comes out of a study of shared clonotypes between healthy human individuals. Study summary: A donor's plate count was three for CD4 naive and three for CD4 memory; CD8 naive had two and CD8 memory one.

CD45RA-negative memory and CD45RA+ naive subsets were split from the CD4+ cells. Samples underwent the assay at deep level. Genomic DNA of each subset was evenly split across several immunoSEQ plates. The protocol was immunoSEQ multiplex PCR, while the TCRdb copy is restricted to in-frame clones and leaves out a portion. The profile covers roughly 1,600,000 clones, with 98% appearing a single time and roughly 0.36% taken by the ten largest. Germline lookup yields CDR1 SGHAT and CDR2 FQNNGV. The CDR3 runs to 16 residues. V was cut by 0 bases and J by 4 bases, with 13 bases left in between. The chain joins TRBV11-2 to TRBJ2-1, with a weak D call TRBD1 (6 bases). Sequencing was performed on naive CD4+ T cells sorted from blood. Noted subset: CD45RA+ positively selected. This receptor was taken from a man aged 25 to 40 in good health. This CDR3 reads CASSLDVEDRYNEQFF. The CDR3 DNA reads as TGTGCCAGCAGCTTAGATGTTGAGGACAGATACAATGAGCAGTTCTTC.